This entry lists 2 T cell receptor beta chains sequenced from one sample in a study of T cell changes during pregnancy in multiple sclerosis. Produced via immunoSEQ multiplex PCR; TCRdb's table is partial and in-frame only. There are over 65,000 clones in the sample; roughly nine tenths occur only once, and 2.5% lies in the top ten. The sample in question was peripheral blood, obtained in the first trimester of pregnancy. The origin of the receptors is a female donor with multiple sclerosis, enrolled in a pregnancy study.

The rearrangement links TRBV7-2 to TRBJ2-7; 11 bases fit TRBD2. The germline V gene encodes CDR1 SGHTA and CDR2 FQGNSA. The CDR3 contains 16 residues. The ends lost 4 bases at V and 2 bases at J; junction bases unmatched: 7. For the CDR3, the DNA is TGTGCCAGCAGCTCAGGACTAGCGGGTACGGCCTACGAGCAGTACTTC. As protein: CASSSGLAGTAYEQYF.

This chain connects TRBV11-2 to TRBJ2-1; D call uncertain. V was clipped by 2 bases and J by 0 bases, with 8 bases between them. Germline CDR1 is SGHAT and CDR2 is FQNNGV. This CDR3 comprises 15 residues. This CDR3 reads CASSLSWSSYNEQFF. CDR3 DNA sequence: TGTGCCAGCAGCTTAAGCTGGAGCTCCTACAATGAGCAGTTCTTC.